The present entry profiles one T cell receptor beta chain with its context. TCRdb keeps only in-frame clones here, not all; method: immunoSEQ multiplex PCR. The sample records about 320,000 clones, around 85% being singletons. Participants classified as exposed had met a COVID-19 case within 2 weeks before study entry. Trimming at V came to 4 bases and at J to 2 bases, leaving 4 bases not matched to a gene. In germline, CDR1 is SNHLY, CDR2 FYNNEI. The CDR3 covers 15 residues. The record originates from a study of blood T cell repertoires in COVID-19. Sample: PBMCs or T cells enriched from blood (not recorded which). The chain carries TRBV2 and TRBJ2-7; 11 bases match TRBD1. The TCR sequence derives from a woman in her twenties or thirties who had been exposed to COVID-19. DNA for the CDR3: TGTGCCAGCAGTGTTCCGGGACAGGGGGCCTACGAGCAGTACTTC. As protein: CASSVPGQGAYEQYF. Based on the CDR3 plus reference TRBV2 and TRBJ2-7, the full variable domain is EPEVTQTPSHQVTQMGQEVILRCVPISNHLYFYWYRQILGQKVEFLVSFYNNEISEKSEIFDDQFSVERPDGSNFTLKIRSTKLEDSAMYFCASSVPGQGAYEQYFGPGTRLTVT.